The 5 T cell receptor beta chains reported below all come from one sample, sequenced in a study of CD8 T cells in ankylosing spondylitis. These receptors are not linked to any known antigen. A single record per CDR3 protein comes from TCRdb applying MiXCR to the 5' RACE reads. The sample yields approximately 400,000 distinct CDR3 sequences, roughly 26% seen once. Study-level points and caveats: A TCR beta motif made of under 10 highly homologous variants seemed typical of ankylosing spondylitis blood.

Material: blood, either unsorted or a sorted T cell fraction (not recorded which). These receptors all come from a male donor with ankylosing spondylitis.

The V call is TRBV29-1, the J call TRBJ2-7; D gene unclear. V was trimmed by 0 bases and J by 6 bases, leaving 24 bases between them. Germline V CDR1 and CDR2: SQVTM, ANQGSEA. The CDR3 sequence is 17 residues long. The CDR3 bases are TGCAGCGTTGAAGATGCATCCTCCCCTTGGATGTTCTCCGAGCAGTACGTC. This translates into CSVEDASSPWMFSEQYV.

The chain is built from TRBV20-1 and TRBJ1-4; 7 bases match TRBD1. CDR3 length: 15 amino acids. Unmatched junction bases numbered 10, after V lost 1 base and J lost 8 bases. Germline-derived CDR1 and CDR2 are DFQATT and SNEGSKA (reference sequence). CDR3 amino acids: CSARVPPGGPEKLFF. In DNA, the CDR3 is TGCAGTGCTAGAGTTCCCCCAGGGGGACCGGAAAAACTGTTTTTT.

The chain is built from TRBV11-3 and TRBJ2-1; no firm D call. Germline CDR1 reads SGHNT; CDR2 reads YENEEA. V lost 4 bases and J 0 bases, leaving 10 bases between the germline ends. CDR3 length: 15 residues. CDR3 coding DNA: TGTGCCAGCAGCTGGGCTAGGAGCTCCTACAATGAGCAGTTCTTC. This encodes CASSWARSSYNEQFF.

The chain joins TRBV20-1 to TRBJ2-1, with unresolved D. V lost 2 bases, J lost 8 bases, and 16 bases lay in between. This CDR3 is 14 amino acids long. The germline CDR1 and CDR2 sequences are DFQATT and SNEGSKA (reference sequence). Here the CDR3 reads CSARSGLYRDEQFF. CDR3 in DNA: TGCAGTGCTAGATCAGGCCTCTATAGGGATGAGCAGTTCTTC.

This clonotype was counted ten times or more. The gene calls are TRBV20-1 and TRBJ2-1, with D possibly being TRBD2 (6 bases). Germline V lookup: CDR1 DFQATT, CDR2 SNEGSKA (reference sequence). This CDR3 region has 15 residues. V was shortened by 4 bases and J by 4 bases, with 17 bases between the two germline ends. The CDR3 loop is CSAISRLVVYNEQFF. The CDR3 bases are TGCAGTGCTATAAGCCGACTAGTGGTATACAATGAGCAGTTCTTC.